A selection of T cell receptor beta chains follows, all from one sample in a study of T cells in Graves' hyperthyroidism and ophthalmopathy. TCRdb ran MiXCR on the multiplex PCR reads and lists one entry per CDR3 protein. This table holds hundreds of thousands of distinct CDR3 sequences, 14% found once. Sample: blood. The receptors derive from a woman aged 18-29 years with Graves' hyperthyroidism. Each CDR3 is given with its conserved first and last residue. D genes are given only for firm matches. Not all rows give a size; the values are once, few, many and, for expanded clones, a class.

>NA|TRBV11-1|few|TRBJ2-5
CASSLIGGWEETQYF
TGTGCCAGCAGCTTAATTGGGGGCTGGGAAGAGACCCAGTACTTC
>NA|TRBV14|NA|TRBJ1-2
CASSRAVGYGYTF
TGTGCCAGCAGCCGAGCGGTTGGATATGGCTACACCTTC
>TRBD2|TRBV27|many|TRBJ2-2
CASSFLGTSGSTGELFF
TGTGCCAGCAGTTTTCTGGGGACTAGCGGAAGCACCGGGGAGCTGTTTTTT
>NA|TRBV25-1|few|TRBJ2-7
CASTRLSSYEQYF
TGTGCCAGCACCCGTCTTAGCTCCTACGAGCAGTACTTC
>TRBD2|TRBV28|NA|TRBJ2-7
CASSLGLAGAAYEQYF
TGTGCCAGCAGTTTGGGACTAGCGGGAGCTGCCTACGAGCAGTACTTC
>TRBD1|TRBV12-3/TRBV12-4|many|TRBJ2-3
CASKDRGNPSSTDTQYF
TGTGCCAGCAAAGACAGGGGGAATCCCTCTAGCACAGATACGCAGTATTTT
>NA|TRBV29-1|NA|TRBJ1-1
CSAAILFTEAFF
TGCAGCGCGGCCATCCTTTTCACTGAAGCTTTCTTT
>NA|TRBV12-3/TRBV12-4|NA|TRBJ1-1
CASSLFGVRTEAFF
TGTGCCAGCAGTTTATTTGGAGTAAGGACTGAAGCTTTCTTT
>NA|TRBV30|NA|TRBJ2-1
CAWSPSDSEQFF
TGTGCCTGGAGTCCTTCGGACAGCGAGCAGTTCTTC
>TRBD2|TRBV9|NA|TRBJ2-2
CASSPQLVAGDTGELFF
TGTGCCAGCAGCCCCCAGTTGGTAGCGGGAGATACCGGGGAGCTGTTTTTT
>NA|TRBV20-1|many|TRBJ2-7
CSAREGGGATGFFVYEQYF
TGCAGTGCTAGAGAGGGGGGGGGGGCCACAGGGTTCTTCGTCTACGAGCAGTACTTC
>NA|TRBV6-1|many|TRBJ1-1
CASSEYPDKRGAFF
TGTGCCAGCAGTGAATACCCGGACAAACGGGGAGCTTTCTTT
>TRBD2|TRBV20-1|many|TRBJ2-3
CSADGTSGSSTDTQYF
TGCAGTGCTGATGGAACTAGCGGGAGTAGCACAGATACGCAGTATTTT
>NA|TRBV27|few|TRBJ2-7
CASSWQGKNEQYF
TGTGCCAGCAGTTGGCAGGGGAAGAACGAGCAGTACTTC
>NA|TRBV6-2/TRBV6-3|NA|TRBJ1-2
CASSLASNGYTF
TGTGCCAGCAGTCTCGCGTCAAATGGCTACACCTTC
>NA|TRBV7-9|many|TRBJ2-7
CASSSTPLYEQYF
TGTGCCAGCAGCTCCACCCCCCTCTACGAGCAGTACTTC
>TRBD1|TRBV20-1|NA|TRBJ2-3
CSAQGDTDTQYF
TGCAGCGCACAGGGGGACACAGATACGCAGTATTTT
>NA|TRBV7-2|few|TRBJ1-1
CASSLVYRDMNTEAFF
TGTGCCAGCAGCTTAGTGTACAGGGACATGAACACTGAAGCTTTCTTT
>TRBD1|TRBV18|many|TRBJ2-7
CASSPRTGPASYEQYF
TGTGCCAGCTCACCCCGGACAGGGCCGGCATCCTACGAGCAGTACTTC
>NA|TRBV5-5|many|TRBJ1-1
CASNFPGLNTEAFF
TGTGCCAGCAACTTTCCGGGACTGAATACTGAAGCTTTCTTT
>NA|TRBV20-1|NA|TRBJ2-7
CSAIRDTPYEQYF
TGCAGTGCTATCCGGGACACTCCTTACGAGCAGTACTTC
>TRBD1|TRBV5-1|NA|TRBJ1-5
CASSFRTGDQPQHF
TGTGCCAGCAGCTTCCGGACAGGGGACCAGCCCCAGCATTTT
>NA|TRBV19|NA|TRBJ1-5
CASSPLGWGSSNQPQHF
TGTGCCAGTAGCCCCTTAGGCTGGGGCTCTAGCAATCAGCCCCAGCATTTT
>NA|TRBV30|many|TRBJ2-5
CAWSARLGETQYF
TGTGCCTGGAGTGCCCGCCTCGGGGAGACCCAGTACTTC
>NA|TRBV28|NA|TRBJ2-7
CAGSLWTFRISGTYEQYF
TGTGCCGGCAGTTTATGGACCTTTAGAATTAGCGGTACCTACGAGCAGTACTTC
>NA|TRBV28|NA|TRBJ2-4
CASSFAGVGENIQYF
TGTGCCAGCAGTTTTGCAGGGGTTGGGGAAAACATTCAGTACTTC
>NA|TRBV19|NA|TRBJ2-1
CASSIDHYPSYNEQFF
TGTGCCAGTAGTATAGACCACTACCCCTCCTACAATGAGCAGTTCTTC
>NA|TRBV6-5|NA|TRBJ2-3
CASSYPGGARSWGTSTDTQYF
TGTGCCAGCAGTTACCCCGGAGGGGCACGGAGCTGGGGGACTAGCACAGATACGCAGTATTTT
>NA|TRBV28|few|TRBJ1-3
CASSSYTGALSGNTIYF
TGTGCCAGCAGTTCCTACACCGGGGCGCTCTCTGGAAACACCATATATTTT
>NA|TRBV2|many|TRBJ1-2
CASSEATGYYGYTF
TGTGCCAGCAGTGAAGCTACGGGGTACTATGGCTACACCTTC
>NA|TRBV7-9|few|TRBJ1-2
CASSFTESGLFYGYTF
TGTGCCAGCAGCTTCACAGAATCCGGGCTATTCTATGGCTACACCTTC
>NA|TRBV5-1|many|TRBJ2-2
CASSALRDSNTGELFF
TGCGCCAGCAGCGCCCTCCGGGACTCGAACACCGGGGAGCTGTTTTTT
>NA|TRBV19|few|TRBJ1-3
CASRMGSGNTIYF
TGTGCCAGTAGGATGGGCTCTGGAAACACCATATATTTT
>NA|TRBV12-3/TRBV12-4|many|TRBJ1-1
CASSSAPGSEAFF
TGTGCCAGCAGTTCGGCCCCTGGCTCTGAAGCTTTCTTT
>TRBD2|TRBV6-2/TRBV6-3|many|TRBJ2-1
CASSLSHSGRANEQFF
TGTGCCAGCAGTTTATCCCATAGCGGGAGGGCCAATGAGCAGTTCTTC
>TRBD2|TRBV30|many|TRBJ2-1
CAWKGTSGSYNEQFF
TGTGCCTGGAAGGGTACTAGCGGGAGTTACAATGAGCAGTTCTTC
>TRBD2|TRBV7-9|many|TRBJ2-1
CASQPTSGRALVEQFF
TGTGCCAGCCAACCGACTAGCGGGAGGGCCCTCGTTGAGCAGTTCTTC
>NA|TRBV7-9|NA|TRBJ1-3
CASSLRNGNTIYF
TGTGCCAGTTCACTACGAAACGGGAACACCATATATTTT
>NA|TRBV14|few|TRBJ2-3
CASSRLTGVTTDTQYF
TGTGCCAGCAGCCGTCTGACGGGAGTAACGACAGATACGCAGTATTTT
>NA|TRBV7-2|many|TRBJ2-7
CASSPRRASEQYF
TGTGCCAGCAGCCCACGCAGGGCTTCAGAGCAGTACTTC
>TRBD1|TRBV28|many|TRBJ2-7
CASSGRTGVYEQYF
TGTGCCAGCAGTGGACGGACAGGGGTCTACGAGCAGTACTTC
>NA|TRBV19|NA|TRBJ2-1
CASSLTGTGSNEQFF
TGTGCCAGTAGTCTGACAGGAACGGGGTCTAATGAGCAGTTCTTC
>TRBD1|TRBV10-3|many|TRBJ1-2
CAISAIWTGTVNYGYTF
TGTGCCATCAGTGCTATCTGGACAGGGACGGTGAACTATGGCTACACCTTC
>NA|TRBV20-1|NA|TRBJ2-1
CSAARDLTYNEQFF
TGCAGTGCTGCCCGGGACTTAACTTACAATGAGCAGTTCTTC
>NA|TRBV20-1|many|TRBJ2-1
CSARAVERRAAEQFF
TGCAGTGCTAGAGCCGTTGAGCGGAGGGCGGCTGAGCAGTTCTTC
>NA|TRBV9|NA|TRBJ2-1
CASSLRDGASREQFF
TGTGCCAGCAGCCTCCGGGACGGGGCCTCCAGGGAGCAGTTCTTC
>NA|TRBV30|few|TRBJ2-5
CAWTPGGTGQTQYF
TGTGCCTGGACGCCCGGGGGAACAGGACAGACCCAGTACTTC
>TRBD2|TRBV5-5|many|TRBJ2-1
CASSPLLAGGTYNEQFF
TGTGCCAGCAGCCCGCTCCTAGCGGGAGGGACCTACAATGAGCAGTTCTTC